Presented here are 12 T cell receptor beta chains from one specimen sequenced in a study of tumor and adjacent non-tumor tissue in lung cancer. TCRbeta libraries were built with three rounds of nested PCR, modified from ARM-PCR. TCRdb reanalysed the multiplex PCR reads using MiXCR and keeps one entry per CDR3 protein. The repertoire holds roughly 75,000 distinct CDR3 sequences, with over 75% as singletons. RNA was extracted from bulk tissue without any cell sorting. The sequenced sample was lung tumor tissue. These receptors were taken from a woman in her forties or fifties with non-small cell lung cancer.

As for this clonotype: The junction does not match germline at one end; this may be a read error. The rearrangement uses TRBV6-7 and TRBJ2-2; D might be TRBD2 (5 bases). TRBV6-7 is an open reading frame whose function is uncertain. CDR3 length equals 17 residues. CDR3 coding DNA: TGTGCCAGTAGTTACTTCCTCCCTGAGGGGAACACCGGGGAGCTGTTTTTT. Amino acids: CASSYFLPEGNTGELFF.

Worth noting for this clonotype: Being one base from a much bigger clone, this may be a read error. This chain links TRBV14 with TRBJ1-2; possibly TRBD1 for D (5 bases). V was shortened by 4 bases and J by 8 bases, with 26 bases between the two germline ends. Germline V lookup: CDR1 SGHDN, CDR2 FVKESK. CDR3 length: 17 amino acids. CDR3 nucleotide sequence: TGTGCCAGCAGCCCAGGTGGGGGATGCCGGCCTTATGGAGGCTACACCTTC. Its protein is CASSPGGGCRPYGGYTF.

The CDR3 here is CSVLAGIAYTF. The DNA of the CDR3 is TGCAGCGTTCTGGCAGGGATTGCCTACACCTTC. The chain carries TRBV29-1 and TRBJ1-2, with a weak D call TRBD1 (5 bases). This CDR3 is 11 amino acids long. V gave up 5 bases and J gave up 10 bases, with 14 bases separating them. Germline CDR1 and CDR2: SQVTM and ANQGSEA.

For this clonotype: The CDR3 end shows no conserved phenylalanine or tryptophan, and so a read error is likely. The chain carries TRBV29-1 and TRBJ1-6, with D perhaps matching TRBD1 (6 bases). V lost 8 bases and J 10 bases, leaving 15 bases between the germline ends. CDR3 size: 12 residues. Germline assignment: CDR1 SQVTM and CDR2 ANQGSEA. CDR3 bases: TGCAGCTCGGGACACCCTAACTCACCCCTCCACTAT. It is translated as CSSGHPNSPLHY.

This sequence joins TRBV29-1 and TRBJ2-7, with TRBD2 as a possible D gene (5 bases). The V end lost 4 bases, the J end lost 1 base, and 17 bases lay between the germline ends. The germline V gene encodes CDR1 SQVTM and CDR2 ANQGSEA. The CDR3 runs 15 residues. The CDR3 here is CSVVLSDTGSYEQYF. DNA for the CDR3: TGCAGCGTTGTACTGTCAGACACGGGATCCTACGAGCAGTACTTC.

As for this clonotype: An end of the junction differs from the germline gene, which may be a read error. The chain joins TRBV14 to TRBJ2-7, with a tentative D call TRBD2 (5 bases). CDR3 length equals 15 residues. In germline, CDR1 is SGHDN, CDR2 FVKESK. Here the CDR3 DNA reads TGTGCCAGCAGCGGCCGACCTAGCAGCCCATACGGGCAGTACTTC. This codes for CASSGRPSSPYGQYF. The variable domain in full, with the rest retrieved from reference TRBV14 and TRBJ2-7, is EAGVTQFPSHSVIEKGQTVTLRCDPISGHDNLYWYRRVMGKEIKFLLHFVKESKQDESGMPNNRFLAERTGGTYSTLKVQPAELEDSGVYFCASSGRPSSPYGQYFGPGTRLTVT.

Note on this clonotype: It is likely a read error, because the conserved phenylalanine at the end of the CDR3 is missing. The DNA is omitted, as the CDR3 cannot be located on it reliably, and the CDR3 follows TCRdb's listing. J is TRBJ2-3 and V is TRBV5-1; TRBD1 is the table's D call and was not checked against the DNA. Ends included, the CDR3 has 15 residues. In germline, CDR1 is SGHRS, CDR2 YFSETQ. CDR3 protein: CASSNTWGDTDTRYC.

The rearrangement joins TRBV5-6 to TRBJ2-7, with TRBD2 matching 7 bases. The CDR3 covers 14 residues. Germline trimming cut 4 bases from V and 2 bases from J; bases unmatched to any gene: 6. Germline V gene data show CDR1 as SGHDT and CDR2 as YYEEEE. CDR3 coding DNA: TGTGCCAGCAGCCTGAGCGGGGCGACCTACGAGCAGTACTTC. Its protein product is CASSLSGATYEQYF. Full variable domain (outside the CDR3, taken from reference TRBV5-6 and TRBJ2-7): DAGVTQSPTHLIKTRGQQVTLRCSPKSGHDTVSWYQQALGQGPQFIFQYYEEEERQRGNFPDRFSGHQFPNYSSELNVNALLLGDSALYLCASSLSGATYEQYFGPGTRLTVT.

About this clonotype itself: Sequence at one end of the junction differs from germline and may be a read error. This sequence joins TRBV6-6 and TRBJ2-7, with D maybe TRBD2 (7 bases). The germline CDR1 and CDR2 sequences are MNHNY and SVGAGI (reference sequence). The CDR3 has 14 residues. CDR3 region: CASNREGGGYAQYF. Written as DNA, the CDR3 is TGTGCCAGCAACAGGGAGGGAGGCGGGTACGCGCAGTACTTC.

This clonotype was detected only a few times. Because the CDR3 is missing its conserved closing phenylalanine or tryptophan, this is likely a read error. This chain links TRBV29-1 with TRBJ2-7; 8 nucleotides match TRBD2. Germline V CDR1 and CDR2: SQVTM, ANQGSEA. This CDR3 region has 12 residues. The CDR3 DNA follows: TGCGGCGTTGGACTAGCATCCTACGAGCAGTACTCC. It yields the protein CGVGLASYEQYS.

As for this clonotype: Without the conserved terminal phenylalanine or tryptophan, this CDR3 likely stems from a read error. The CDR3 DNA reads TGTGCCAGCAGTCTTTTTCTAGCGGGAGGGTTCTACGAGCAGTACCTC. It specifies CASSLFLAGGFYEQYL. The chain joins TRBV12-3 or TRBV12-4 to TRBJ2-7; TRBD2 agrees at 12 bases. The trim removed 5 bases at V and 3 bases at J, leaving 8 bases unmatched. This CDR3 region has 16 residues.

In regard to this clonotype: One junction end does not reproduce the germline sequence, and a read error may be involved. V is TRBV6-2 or TRBV6-3 and J is TRBJ2-7, with a possible D match to TRBD2 (6 bases). This CDR3 contains 12 residues. Looked up from germline, CDR1 is MNHEY and CDR2 is SVGEGT. In DNA, the CDR3 is TGTGTCAGCAGAACTAGCCACTACGAGCAGTACTTC. Translated: CVSRTSHYEQYF.